The present TCR beta chain was sequenced within a study of T cell responses to AZD1222 COVID-19 vaccine. Study findings and constraints: Sampling that yielded the repertoires occurred only after the peak T cell response.

V was clipped by 7 bases and J by 4 bases; unmatched bases: 4. The germline CDR1 and CDR2 sequences are SNHLY and FYNNEI. CDR3 length equals 14 residues. Notes on this clone: As yet, its antigen is unknown.

Only in-frame clones appear in the TCRdb table, and some are missing; sequencing was by immunoSEQ multiplex PCR. The sample includes roughly 180,000 clones, more than 85% seen only once; the top ten take over 1.5%. The receptor was isolated from an adult who received the AZD1222 COVID-19 vaccine. The J gene is TRBJ2-1, the V gene TRBV2, with TRBD2 identical over 10 bases. Sample: peripheral blood, taken 28 days after the second AZD1222 dose. DNA for the CDR3: TGTGCCAGCAATGGACTAGCGGAGTACAATGAGCAGTTCTTC. It yields the protein CASNGLAEYNEQFF.